This T cell receptor beta chain is drawn from a study of T-cell reconstitution after alpha-beta-depleted transplantation in children. The germline V gene has CDR1 ENHRY and CDR2 SYGVKD. V lost 8 bases and J 1 base, leaving 12 bases between the germline ends. The CDR3 length is 14 residues. Concerning this clonotype itself: Its antigen is undetermined.

Broader study findings: Fresh T-cell production supplied most of the T-cell counts and diversity seen one year after transplant. Several hundred rapidly expanded clones from non-depleted graft cells reportedly supplied alpha-beta T cells about two months post-transplant.

It was with unique molecular identifiers that the TCRbeta library was prepared. TCRdb fed the PCR reads into MiXCR, producing one record per CDR3 protein. In the table there are about 980,000 distinct CDR3 sequences, about 31% of which are singletons. This specimen was PBMCs, mostly from graft donor cells, taken 360 days after TCRalphabeta/CD19-depleted stem cell transplant. This receptor was identified in a boy in the first two years of life who had a stem cell transplant for SCID, so the T cells may come from the graft donor. This chain links TRBV10-3 with TRBJ2-1, with D perhaps matching TRBD1 (6 bases). CDR3 in amino acids: CAIQGQWSYNEQFF. The DNA for the CDR3 is TGTGCCATCCAGGGGCAATGGTCCTACAATGAGCAGTTCTTC.